One sample yielded the 15 T cell receptor beta chains listed below, sequenced in a study of graft-versus-host responses after intestinal transplantation. Graft-derived tissue was subjected to processing to liberate intraepithelial and lamina propria lymphocytes. Generated by immunoSEQ multiplex PCR, the TCRdb table keeps only in-frame clones and is missing some. The sample yields about 60,000 clones, 75% to 90% seen once. The input for sequencing was ileum tissue, taken more than 350 days after transplant. The receptor source for this set is a human patient who received an intestinal transplant, so some T cells may come from the graft donor.

In nucleotides, the CDR3 is TGTGCCAGCAGTTACGGGAGAGAAGCTTTCTTT. Amino acid sequence: CASSYGREAFF. J is TRBJ1-1 and V is TRBV6-6, with no clear D. Germline CDR1 MNHNY, CDR2 SVGAGI (reference sequence). Deletions cut 2 bases from V and 8 bases from J, with 6 bases between. The CDR3 covers 11 residues.

This sequence joins TRBV5-1 and TRBJ2-7, with 11 nucleotides matching TRBD2. Germline-derived CDR1 and CDR2 are SGHRS and YFSETQ. V dropped 6 bases and J dropped 1; count of bases not matched to a gene: 3. The CDR3 runs to 14 residues. This CDR3 is CASKTSGASYEQYF. DNA for the CDR3: TGCGCCAGCAAGACTAGCGGGGCTTCCTACGAGCAGTACTTC. Full variable domain (outside the CDR3, taken from reference TRBV5-1 and TRBJ2-7): KAGVTQTPRYLIKTRGQQVTLSCSPISGHRSVSWYQQTPGQGLQFLFEYFSETQRNKGNFPGRFSGRQFSNSRSEMNVSTLELGDSALYLCASKTSGASYEQYFGPGTRLTVT.

The chain has TRBV9 and TRBJ2-1, with D possibly TRBD1 on 5 matching bases. Trimming left V 4 bases short and J 5 bases short, with 10 bases between. The germline gives CDR1 SGDLS, CDR2 YYNGEE. The CDR3 covers 13 residues. The CDR3 protein is CASSYDSDNEQFF. CDR3 nucleotides: TGTGCCAGCAGCTACGACAGTGACAATGAGCAGTTCTTC.

The CDR3 here is CASSASERGHYGYTF. The CDR3 bases are TGTGCCAGCAGCGCTTCAGAAAGGGGGCACTATGGCTACACCTTC. The chain uses TRBV9 and TRBJ1-2, with TRBD1 matching over 7 bases. The junction had 8 bases not matched to a gene; V was cut back by 3 bases and J by 3 bases. Per the germline V gene, CDR1 is SGDLS and CDR2 is YYNGEE. This CDR3 comprises 15 residues.

This clone was observed a single time. The genes are TRBV7-9 and TRBJ2-3; 12 bases match TRBD2. This CDR3 has 17 residues. In germline, CDR1 is SEHNR, CDR2 FQNEAQ (reference sequence). Trimming took 1 base from V and 6 from J; bases not matched to a gene: 8. The CDR3 DNA sequence: TGTGCCAGCAGCTTAGGGACTAGCGGGAAAGCGGCGGATACGCAGTATTTT. Translated, it gives CASSLGTSGKAADTQYF.

CDR3 DNA sequence: TGTGCCAGCACCTCCCTAGGGGGGCGCGGGGAGACCCAGTACTTC. It encodes CASTSLGGRGETQYF. V gene TRBV9 combines with J gene TRBJ2-5; D assignment may be TRBD1 or TRBD2 (6 bases each). This CDR3 is built from 15 residues. CDR1 SGDLS and CDR2 YYNGEE come from the germline V gene. V was cut by 6 bases and J by 5 bases, with 20 bases left in between.

This chain joins TRBV19 and TRBJ2-1; TRBD1 matches 7 bases. Germline CDR1 is LNHDA and CDR2 is SQIVND (reference sequence). This CDR3 is 15 amino acids long. The V gene end was trimmed by 7 bases and the J gene end by 4 bases; junction bases not matched to a gene: 10. CDR3 sequence (DNA): TGTGCCAGTACCATCGACAGGGCTCTTTACAATGAGCAGTTCTTC. Translated: CASTIDRALYNEQFF.

The chain couples TRBV27 to TRBJ2-5, with D maybe TRBD1 (6 bases). Between the trimmed V and J ends, which lost 3 bases and 2 bases, there was a span of 13 bases. The germline V gene has CDR1 MNHEY and CDR2 SMNVEV (reference sequence). This CDR3 is built from 15 residues. The chain's CDR3 is CASSFFKGDQETQYF. CDR3 DNA: TGTGCCAGCAGTTTTTTTAAGGGGGATCAAGAGACCCAGTACTTC.

The chain has TRBV18 and TRBJ1-5; D is uncertain. V was cut by 6 bases and J by 0 bases, with 6 bases left in between. Germline V gene lookup returns CDR1 KGHSH and CDR2 LQKENI. This CDR3 contains 13 residues. Here the CDR3 reads CASSLYSNQPQHF. CDR3 sequence (DNA): TGTGCCAGCTCCTTATATAGCAATCAGCCCCAGCATTTT.

V usage is TRBV7-9 and J usage is TRBJ2-7, with D perhaps matching TRBD1 (5 bases). V lost 4 bases and J lost 3, with 22 bases in between. The CDR3 runs to 17 residues. CDR1 SEHNR and CDR2 FQNEAQ come from the germline V gene (reference sequence). This CDR3 reads CASSSPPGRITGYEQYF. CDR3 DNA: TGTGCCAGCAGCTCCCCCCCAGGGCGCATAACTGGCTACGAGCAGTACTTC.

The gene calls are TRBV5-4 and TRBJ2-3; D might be TRBD1 (6 bases). The CDR3 contains 13 residues. The V gene lost 1 base and the J gene lost 5 bases, with 8 bases spanning the gap. The germline V gene encodes CDR1 SGHNT and CDR2 YYREEE (reference sequence). The CDR3: CASSLNREDTQYF. The CDR3 DNA reads TGTGCCAGCAGCTTGAACAGGGAAGATACGCAGTATTTT.

The rearrangement joins TRBV19 to TRBJ2-1; the match to TRBD2 covers 8 bases. The trim removed 0 bases at V and 4 bases at J, leaving 5 bases unmatched. This CDR3 comprises 16 residues. Per the germline V gene, CDR1 is LNHDA and CDR2 is SQIVND (reference sequence). This chain's CDR3 is CASSIDPSGWYNEQFF. For the CDR3, the DNA is TGTGCCAGTAGTATAGACCCTAGCGGGTGGTACAATGAGCAGTTCTTC.

The chain combines TRBV4-1 with TRBJ1-1; D remains ambiguous. The germline V and J ends were trimmed by 0 bases and 4 bases, with 12 bases remaining between them. The CDR3 consists of 15 residues. CDR1 and CDR2 from the germline V gene are MGHRA and YSYEKL. The CDR3 sequence: CASSQEELYGTEAFF. The CDR3 DNA reads as TGCGCCAGCAGCCAAGAGGAGTTATATGGCACTGAAGCTTTCTTT.

In this sample, this clone turned up once. The V call is TRBV7-9, the J call TRBJ2-7; 7 bases map to TRBD1. V shed 5 bases, J shed 3 bases, and the junction held 10 bases outside the gene matches. The CDR3 is made up of 15 amino acids. The germline gives CDR1 SEHNR, CDR2 FQNEAQ (reference sequence). Written as DNA, the CDR3 is TGTGCCAGCAGCCCGACCCGGGACAGTTTCTACGAGCAGTACTTC. The encoded protein is CASSPTRDSFYEQYF.

The V and J genes are TRBV11-3 and TRBJ2-2; D is possibly TRBD2 (5 bases). CDR3 length equals 14 residues. The V end was cut by 0 bases, the J end by 5 bases, with 7 bases between. Germline V gene lookup returns CDR1 SGHNT and CDR2 YENEEA. The DNA of the CDR3 is TGTGCCAGCAGCTTAGAAGGAGGAACCGGGGAGCTGTTTTTT. Protein sequence: CASSLEGGTGELFF.